Shown below are 22 T cell receptor beta chains from a single sample sequenced in a study of identical twins. TCRdb re-called the 5' RACE reads through MiXCR, storing one row per CDR3 protein. Of a few hundred thousand distinct CDR3 sequences listed, about 9% are singletons. The material sequenced was naive T cells sorted from blood. Every receptor here comes from a woman aged 50 to 60 in good health.

Many counts were recorded for this clonotype. The genes are TRBV12-3 or TRBV12-4 and TRBJ2-7; 7 bases agree with TRBD1. The CDR3 extends over 16 amino acids. The V gene end was trimmed by 5 bases and the J gene end by 7 bases; junction bases not matched to a gene: 17. The CDR3 bases are TGTGCCAGCAGTCAACCAACTCGACAGGGACGGTGGGAGCAGTACTTC. This encodes CASSQPTRQGRWEQYF.

The V and J genes are TRBV7-8 and TRBJ2-1; D is uncertain. Germline V lookup: CDR1 SGHVS, CDR2 FQNEAQ. The CDR3 has 16 amino acids. The ends were cut back, 5 bases at V and 1 base at J, with 15 bases in the middle. CDR3 amino acids: CASSPRTEGSYNEQFF. CDR3 bases: TGTGCCAGCAGCCCCCGGACCGAAGGGTCCTACAATGAGCAGTTCTTC.

V usage is TRBV5-1 and J usage is TRBJ1-2; a weak D match, TRBD1 (6 bases). The V gene lost 4 bases and the J gene lost 6 bases, with 19 bases spanning the gap. CDR3 size: 15 residues. Per germline, CDR1 SGHRS and CDR2 YFSETQ. The CDR3 sequence is CASSPPAGEPDGYTF. CDR3 coding DNA: TGCGCCAGCAGCCCCCCCGCAGGGGAACCTGATGGCTACACCTTC.

This clonotype was seen a handful of times. The chain's CDR3 is CASSPRTKGAEKLFF. As DNA, the CDR3 is TGTGCCAGTAGTCCCCGGACAAAGGGGGCTGAAAAACTGTTTTTT. The V call is TRBV19, the J call TRBJ1-4, with 7 bases lining up with TRBD1. The germline V gene has CDR1 LNHDA and CDR2 SQIVND (reference sequence). Unmatched junction bases numbered 10, after V lost 5 bases and J lost 7 bases. There are 15 residues in the CDR3.

This clonotype was seen more than once but under ten times. This chain connects TRBV7-9 to TRBJ1-2, with 8 bases lining up with TRBD1. CDR1 and CDR2 from the germline V gene are SEHNR and FQNEAQ (reference sequence). The CDR3 has 14 residues. Trimming cost V 8 bases and J 0 bases; bases outside gene matches: 5. CDR3 in amino acids: CASGQGLPNYGYTF. The CDR3 DNA reads as TGTGCCAGCGGACAGGGTTTGCCTAACTATGGCTACACCTTC. Full variable domain (rest looked up from reference TRBV7-9 and TRBJ1-2): DTGVSQNPRHKITKRGQNVTFRCDPISEHNRLYWYRQTLGQGPEFLTYFQNEAQLEKSRLLSDRFSAERPKGSFSTLEIQRTEQGDSAMYLCASGQGLPNYGYTFGSGTRLTVV.

This clonotype has more than one count but fewer than ten. The J gene is TRBJ2-5, the V gene TRBV27; the D is unclear. Per the germline V gene, CDR1 is MNHEY and CDR2 is SMNVEV (reference sequence). This CDR3 comprises 14 residues. V dropped 6 bases and J dropped 5 bases, with 16 bases sitting between them. The CDR3 reads CASRRGPLGETQYF. CDR3 in DNA: TGTGCCAGCAGACGAGGCCCTCTGGGGGAGACCCAGTACTTC.

The V gene is TRBV7-2, the J gene TRBJ2-2; no firm D call. Germline values: CDR1 SGHTA, CDR2 FQGNSA. V gave up 5 bases and J gave up 3 bases, with 4 bases separating them. There are 12 residues in the CDR3. CDR3: CASSAYTGELFF. In DNA, the CDR3 is TGTGCCAGCAGCGCATACACCGGGGAGCTGTTTTTT.

The V and J genes are TRBV6-6 and TRBJ1-6; D uncertain. Trimming pared 0 bases from V and 9 bases from J, leaving 3 bases between. The CDR3 contains 12 residues. Germline values: CDR1 MNHNY, CDR2 SVGAGI (reference sequence). For the CDR3, the DNA is TGTGCCAGCAGTTACTCCCCTTCACCCCTCCACTTT. Amino acids: CASSYSPSPLHF.

This clonotype showed up just a few times. DNA for the CDR3: TGCAGTGCCGCGGCGGACAGGAATTATAATTCACCCCTCCACTTT. Translated: CSAAADRNYNSPLHF. The gene calls are TRBV20-1 and TRBJ1-6; TRBD1 agrees at 7 bases. Germline loops: CDR1 DFQATT, CDR2 SNEGSKA (reference sequence). V was pared by 6 bases and J by 4 bases, with 9 bases of the junction left unmatched. This CDR3 has 15 amino acids.

In this sample, this clonotype turned up many times. This rearrangement joins TRBV5-1 to TRBJ2-1; D could derive from TRBD1 or TRBD2 (6 bases each). The V end lost 0 bases, the J end lost 4 bases, and 17 bases lay between the germline ends. There are 17 residues in the CDR3. The germline gives CDR1 SGHRS, CDR2 YFSETQ. In nucleotides, the CDR3 is TGCGCCAGCAGCTTGGAGGTCGGGGGCCGGAGTTACAATGAGCAGTTCTTC. It specifies CASSLEVGGRSYNEQFF.

The V call is TRBV29-1, the J call TRBJ1-1; TRBD1 agrees at 10 bases. V lost 3 bases to trimming and J lost 3 bases; unmatched junction nucleotides: 10. This CDR3 has 16 residues. The germline gives CDR1 SQVTM, CDR2 ANQGSEA. The DNA of the CDR3 is TGCAGCGTTGATAACCGGGACAGGGGTTGGTACACTGAAGCTTTCTTT. Translation gives CSVDNRDRGWYTEAFF.

A few counts support this clonotype. The chain combines TRBV19 with TRBJ2-1; weak D call: TRBD2 (5 bases). Trimming stripped 7 bases from V and 2 bases from J, with 15 bases between. Germline values: CDR1 LNHDA, CDR2 SQIVND (reference sequence). The CDR3 sequence is 15 residues long. CDR3 in DNA: TGTGCCAGTACCTATGACTATAACCCCTACAATGAGCAGTTCTTC. Translation: CASTYDYNPYNEQFF.

The chain combines TRBV29-1 with TRBJ2-1, with 7 bases fitting TRBD2. The CDR3 length is 14 residues. The germline CDR1 and CDR2 sequences are SQVTM and ANQGSEA. After removal of 6 bases from V and 2 bases from J, the junction contained 7 bases not matched to a gene. The CDR3 DNA sequence: TGCAGCGTGGGACTACGGCCACCCTACAATGAGCAGTTCTTC. Its translation is CSVGLRPPYNEQFF.

This clonotype was counted only a few times. The chain carries TRBV29-1 and TRBJ2-3; D is unclear. V dropped 5 bases and J dropped 6 bases, with 15 bases sitting between them. This CDR3 region has 13 residues. Germline CDR1 SQVTM, CDR2 ANQGSEA. The CDR3 protein is CSVRLPGDDTQYF. The CDR3 region has the DNA TGCAGCGTTCGCCTACCTGGGGATGATACGCAGTATTTT.

This clonotype was counted only a few times. V is TRBV19 and J is TRBJ1-6, with D maybe TRBD1 (5 bases). The CDR3 covers 14 residues. The germline V gene encodes CDR1 LNHDA and CDR2 SQIVND (reference sequence). Trimming pared 7 bases from V and 7 bases from J, leaving 14 bases between. CDR3 sequence reads: CASTTRGRNSPLHF. As DNA, the CDR3 is TGTGCCAGTACCACCCGGGGCCGAAATTCACCCCTCCACTTT.

The chain recombines TRBV3-1 with TRBJ1-4; D remains unclear. There are 11 residues in the CDR3. CDR1 and CDR2 (germline): LGHDT, YNNKEL (reference sequence). The germline V and J ends were trimmed by 10 bases and 5 bases, with 8 bases remaining between them. The CDR3 is CATWENEKLFF. Written as DNA, the CDR3 is TGTGCCACCTGGGAGAATGAAAAACTGTTTTTT.

This clonotype has a count of ten or more. This chain joins TRBV10-3 and TRBJ1-2; D unresolved. Germline V gene data show CDR1 as ENHRY and CDR2 as SYGVKD. This CDR3 region has 11 residues. V shed 7 bases and J shed 6 bases, with 9 bases lying between them. The CDR3 sequence is CAIMDGDGYTF. CDR3 sequence (DNA): TGTGCCATCATGGACGGAGATGGCTACACCTTC.

This clonotype was seen repeatedly, ten times or more. CDR3 in amino acids: CASSTMTGRNSNSPLHF. The CDR3 region has the DNA TGTGCCAGCAGCACTATGACAGGACGCAACTCAAATTCACCCCTCCACTTT. V usage is TRBV7-8 and J usage is TRBJ1-6; D may be TRBD1 (6 bases). This CDR3 has 17 residues. Germline loops: CDR1 SGHVS, CDR2 FQNEAQ. Trimming stripped 5 bases from V and 7 bases from J, with 21 bases between. The whole variable domain, remainder taken from reference TRBV7-8 and TRBJ1-6, is GAGVSQSPRYKVAKRGQDVALRCDPISGHVSLFWYQQALGQGPEFLTYFQNEAQLDKSGLPSDRFFAERPEGSVSTLKIQRTQQEDSAVYLCASSTMTGRNSNSPLHFGNGTRLTVT.

This clonotype was found many times. This chain links TRBV5-1 with TRBJ2-7; D possibly corresponds to TRBD2 (5 bases). V shed 0 bases and J shed 5 bases, with 9 bases lying between them. The germline CDR1 and CDR2 sequences are SGHRS and YFSETQ. The CDR3 loop spans 13 amino acids. The CDR3 nucleotides read TGCGCCAGCAGCTTGGGACCCGGGGACGAGCAGTACTTC. As protein: CASSLGPGDEQYF.

The chain uses TRBV20-1 and TRBJ1-5, with 10 bases aligning to TRBD1. There are 14 residues in the CDR3. Trimming cost V 5 bases and J 6 bases; bases outside gene matches: 7. The germline V gene encodes CDR1 DFQATT and CDR2 SNEGSKA (reference sequence). The CDR3 DNA reads as TGCAGTGCTGCCCGGGACAGGGGATCTCAGCCCCAGCATTTT. It codes for CSAARDRGSQPQHF.

Ten or more counts support this clonotype. The chain recombines TRBV28 with TRBJ2-2; D is unclear. The germline gives CDR1 MDHEN, CDR2 SYDVKM. V lost 6 bases to trimming and J lost 5 bases, with 10 bases between them. CDR3 length: 13 amino acids. CDR3 sequence: CASSPGQTGELFF. The CDR3 bases are TGTGCCAGCAGCCCCGGTCAGACCGGGGAGCTGTTTTTT.

This clonotype was found a few times. The chain combines TRBV4-1 with TRBJ2-5; 12 bases are shared with TRBD2. This CDR3 has 15 residues. The germline gives CDR1 MGHRA, CDR2 YSYEKL. J gave up 1 base and V 4 bases, and 1 base lay outside the gene matches. CDR3 sequence reads: CASSRTSGIQETQYF. In DNA, the CDR3 is TGCGCCAGCAGCCGGACTAGCGGGATCCAAGAGACCCAGTACTTC.